One and the same sample provided the 7 T cell receptor beta chains below, sequenced in a study of T-cell memory formation after mild COVID-19 listed by TCRdb under 2021. Preparation of the library involved 5' RACE. Data came from an Illumina NovaSeq 6000. TCRdb passed the public sequencing reads through fastp at Q25 and MiXCR, retaining productive beta sequences. CDR3 protein duplicates are merged, each entry listing the most common genes and DNA. The sample data list fewer than 400,000 distinct CDR3 sequences, and 16% of these were observed just once. In total, the top ten clones hold 20% to 25% of the sample. The sequenced material came from PBMCs or a T cell subset sorted from them (not recorded which). The receptors shown here come from a man younger than 35 who had mild COVID-19 (a few samples of this study predate the infection). The sample titles of this study are shuffled in the database, so cell type and time point are left out; the donor was told from shared clones.

V gene TRBV4-3 combines with J gene TRBJ2-1, with a possible D match to TRBD2 (6 bases). The CDR3 sequence is 13 residues long. The germline gives CDR1 LGHNA, CDR2 YSLEER. V shed 2 bases and J shed 8 bases, with 10 bases lying between them. CDR3 in DNA: TGCGCCAGCAGCCAAAGGGGAGGCGATGAGCAGTTCTTC. This encodes CASSQRGGDEQFF.

This chain joins TRBV7-3 and TRBJ2-1; 9 positions agree with TRBD2. Germline values: CDR1 SGHTA, CDR2 FQGTGA. The V and J ends lost 6 bases and 3 bases, in that order; junction bases with no gene match: 6. The CDR3 contains 15 residues. CDR3 bases: TGTGCCAGCAGTCCCGGGACTAGCATCTACAATGAGCAGTTCTTC. Protein product: CASSPGTSIYNEQFF.

The chain carries TRBV24-1 and TRBJ2-5; a weak D match, TRBD2 (6 bases). The CDR3 runs 15 residues. CDR1 and CDR2 from the germline V gene are KGHDR and SFDVKD. Trimming took off 4 bases at V and 4 bases at J, with 15 bases between the two ends. DNA for the CDR3: TGTGCCACCAGTGACTCGGGACTGAGCATAGAGACCCAGTACTTC. Amino acid sequence: CATSDSGLSIETQYF.

This clonotype was counted a few times. The rearrangement links TRBV7-2 to TRBJ2-3; no clear D. CDR1 SGHTA and CDR2 FQGNSA come from the germline V gene. There are 14 residues in the CDR3. Trimming took off 2 bases at V and 6 bases at J, with 12 bases between the two ends. CDR3 sequence reads: CASSLNQVPDTQYF. The CDR3 DNA reads TGTGCCAGCAGCTTAAACCAAGTGCCGGATACGCAGTATTTT.

J is TRBJ1-2 and V is TRBV6-5; no clear D gene. Trimming took off 5 bases at V and 5 bases at J, with 12 bases between the two ends. The length of the CDR3 is 13 residues. Per germline, CDR1 MNHEY and CDR2 SVGAGI. CDR3 protein: CASSRGGQYGYTF. The CDR3 nucleotides are TGTGCCAGCAGTAGAGGCGGGCAATATGGCTACACCTTC.

The chain recombines TRBV7-2 with TRBJ1-3; D unclear. V shed 4 bases and J shed 0 bases, with 10 bases lying between them. This CDR3 spans 15 amino acids. Germline CDR1 SGHTA, CDR2 FQGNSA. The CDR3 DNA is TGTGCCAGCAGCTGGGGAGGAAACTCTGGAAACACCATATATTTT. Protein sequence: CASSWGGNSGNTIYF.

The genes are TRBV5-1 and TRBJ2-2; D uncertain. This CDR3 spans 14 amino acids. V was clipped by 1 base and J by 3 bases, with 7 bases between them. CDR1 and CDR2 from the germline V gene are SGHRS and YFSETQ. The chain's CDR3 is CASSLQGYTGELFF. The CDR3 DNA follows: TGCGCCAGCAGCTTGCAAGGGTACACCGGGGAGCTGTTTTTT.